The 23 T cell receptor beta chains in this list originate from one sample, sequenced in a study of cytomegalovirus exposure and HLA in healthy donors. The data were produced by immunoSEQ multiplex PCR, yet TCRdb's version contains in-frame clones alone and is incomplete. The sample has 150,000 to 200,000 clones, over 65% seen once. Sequenced input: PBMCs. Receptors originate from a man between 18 and 35 years old in good health and CMV-seropositive.

The chain couples TRBV6-1 to TRBJ2-3, with TRBD1 identical over 10 bases. With 6 bases clipped from V and 11 bases from J, the junction kept 5 bases outside the gene matches. Germline V gives CDR1 MNHNS, CDR2 SASEGT. This CDR3 comprises 12 residues. The chain's CDR3 is CASRGGQGEQYF. The CDR3 coding sequence is TGTGCCAGCAGGGGCGGACAGGGGGAGCAGTATTTT.

This sequence joins TRBV27 and TRBJ1-1, with D hard to call. Germline CDR1 is MNHEY and CDR2 is SMNVEV (reference sequence). V gave up 5 bases and J gave up 0 bases, with 7 bases separating them. The CDR3 is made up of 13 amino acids. Here the CDR3 reads CASSPSMNTEAFF. CDR3 in DNA: TGTGCCAGCAGTCCCTCTATGAACACTGAAGCTTTCTTT.

Only a few counts were recorded for this clone. The V call is TRBV7-9, the J call TRBJ1-2; D gene uncertain. Germline CDR1 and CDR2: SEHNR and FQNEAQ (reference sequence). The V gene lost 5 bases and the J gene lost 4 bases, with 8 bases spanning the gap. This CDR3 has 12 amino acids. The CDR3 protein is CASSLAGYGYTF. The CDR3 DNA sequence: TGTGCCAGCAGCCTGGCGGGCTATGGCTACACCTTC.

This clone was counted a single time. The genes are TRBV5-4 and TRBJ2-2, with TRBD2 matching 7 bases. V shed 3 bases, J shed 1 base, and the junction held 6 bases outside the gene matches. Per germline, CDR1 SGHNT and CDR2 YYREEE (reference sequence). The CDR3 loop spans 16 amino acids. DNA of the CDR3: TGTGCCAGCAGCTCGAATAGCGGGCGGAACACCGGGGAGCTGTTTTTT. It codes for CASSSNSGRNTGELFF.

The V gene is TRBV7-9, the J gene TRBJ2-7; 8 bases are shared with TRBD2. CDR3 length equals 13 residues. Germline trimming cut 9 bases from V and 1 base from J; bases unmatched to any gene: 5. The germline V gene encodes CDR1 SEHNR and CDR2 FQNEAQ (reference sequence). Here the CDR3 DNA reads TGTGCCAGTCGGGAGGGAGGATCCTACGAGCAGTACTTC. Amino acid sequence: CASREGGSYEQYF.

This chain joins TRBV27 and TRBJ2-2; TRBD2 is a possible D gene (6 bases). Germline loops: CDR1 MNHEY, CDR2 SMNVEV (reference sequence). The V end was cut by 5 bases, the J end by 4 bases, with 23 bases between. CDR3 size: 18 residues. The CDR3 region is CASSPIAPGLGGTGELFF. The DNA for the CDR3 is TGTGCCAGCAGTCCGATTGCCCCGGGACTGGGCGGCACCGGGGAGCTGTTTTTT.

The chain's CDR3 is CASSQDLRYEQYF. The CDR3 DNA reads TGTGCCAGCAGCCAAGATCTCCGCTACGAGCAGTACTTC. This sequence joins TRBV4-2 and TRBJ2-7; no clear D gene. V shed 0 bases and J shed 3 bases, with 6 bases lying between them. In germline, CDR1 is LGHNA, CDR2 YNFKEQ. CDR3 length: 13 residues.

The chain is built from TRBV11-2 and TRBJ2-5, with 8 bases matching TRBD2. V dropped 1 base and J dropped 5; count of bases not matched to a gene: 6. The CDR3 contains 15 residues. Germline values: CDR1 SGHAT, CDR2 FQNNGV. The CDR3 bases are TGTGCCAGCAGCTTAGCCGGGGGGGGACGGGAGACCCAGTACTTC. It encodes CASSLAGGGRETQYF. The whole variable domain, remainder taken from reference TRBV11-2 and TRBJ2-5, is EAGVAQSPRYKIIEKRQSVAFWCNPISGHATLYWYQQILGQGPKLLIQFQNNGVVDDSQLPKDRFSAERLKGVDSTLKIQPAKLEDSAVYLCASSLAGGGRETQYFGPGTRLLVL.

The chain joins TRBV6-5 to TRBJ1-4; D gene ambiguous. CDR3 length: 14 amino acids. CDR1 and CDR2 from the germline V gene are MNHEY and SVGAGI. Trimming took 9 bases from V and 3 from J, leaving 14 bases between them. The DNA of the CDR3 is TGTGCCAGTCACGGGAACAGTCCTAATGAAAAACTGTTTTTT. Its protein product is CASHGNSPNEKLFF.

V gene TRBV27 combines with J gene TRBJ2-7; unclear D gene. From germline, CDR1 is MNHEY and CDR2 SMNVEV (reference sequence). The CDR3 length is 12 residues. Trimming took off 5 bases at V and 5 bases at J, with 10 bases between the two ends. CDR3 amino acids: CASSHLRDEQYF. CDR3 in DNA: TGTGCCAGCAGTCACCTTCGGGACGAGCAGTACTTC.

J is TRBJ2-3 and V is TRBV29-1; D tentatively fits TRBD1 or TRBD2 (6 bases each). V lost 4 bases, J lost 4 bases, and 15 bases lay in between. This CDR3 has 14 residues. CDR1 and CDR2 from the germline V gene are SQVTM and ANQGSEA. CDR3 in amino acids: CSVGDRTNADTQYF. The CDR3 DNA is TGCAGCGTTGGAGACAGGACTAACGCAGATACGCAGTATTTT.

This clone was recorded a few times. V and J are TRBV28 and TRBJ2-6, with D maybe TRBD1 (6 bases). CDR3 length equals 17 residues. Germline lookup yields CDR1 MDHEN and CDR2 SYDVKM. V was shortened by 3 bases and J by 1 base, with 13 bases between the two germline ends. CDR3 sequence (DNA): TGTGCCAGCAGTTTGCAGGACAGCAATTCTGGGGCCAACGTCCTGACTTTC. It codes for CASSLQDSNSGANVLTF.

The chain has TRBV5-1 and TRBJ2-5; 8 bases match TRBD2. The CDR3 contains 13 residues. Looked up from germline, CDR1 is SGHRS and CDR2 is YFSETQ. Trimming took 2 bases from V and 5 from J; bases not matched to a gene: 2. The CDR3 DNA reads as TGCGCCAGCAGCTTTGGGACTAGTGAGACCCAGTACTTC. Protein: CASSFGTSETQYF. The whole variable domain, remainder taken from reference TRBV5-1 and TRBJ2-5, is KAGVTQTPRYLIKTRGQQVTLSCSPISGHRSVSWYQQTPGQGLQFLFEYFSETQRNKGNFPGRFSGRQFSNSRSEMNVSTLELGDSALYLCASSFGTSETQYFGPGTRLLVL.

This chain joins TRBV28 and TRBJ2-3, with D perhaps matching TRBD2 (6 bases). The CDR3 runs 15 residues. The germline V gene has CDR1 MDHEN and CDR2 SYDVKM. V gave up 6 bases and J gave up 1 base, with 14 bases separating them. The CDR3 nucleotides are TGTGCCAGCAGCCCCCGGGAGTCGGGCACAGATACGCAGTATTTT. Translated: CASSPRESGTDTQYF.

This sequence joins TRBV25-1 and TRBJ2-3; 9 bases are a match to TRBD2. CDR1 MGHDK and CDR2 SYGVNS come from the germline V gene. The CDR3 spans 11 residues. V was pared by 7 bases and J by 9 bases, with 2 bases of the junction left unmatched. As DNA, the CDR3 is TGTGCCAGCATTCTAGCGGGAACGCAGTATTTT. Protein sequence: CASILAGTQYF.

This chain joins TRBV27 and TRBJ1-5; TRBD1 might be the D (6 bases). Germline CDR1 and CDR2: MNHEY and SMNVEV (reference sequence). There are 15 residues in the CDR3. V gave up 4 bases and J gave up 5 bases, with 15 bases separating them. The CDR3 DNA is TGTGCCAGCAGTTCCCGGGCAGGGGCGGATCAGCCCCAGCATTTT. Translating it yields CASSSRAGADQPQHF.

The V gene is TRBV7-3, the J gene TRBJ2-2; TRBD1 matches 12 bases. The CDR3 sequence is 18 residues long. Germline CDR1 and CDR2: SGHTA and FQGTGA. After removal of 5 bases from V and 7 bases from J, the junction contained 14 bases not matched to a gene. CDR3 in DNA: TGTGCCAGCAGCCTTTCCGGGACAGGGGGCGGACGGGTCGGGGAGCTGTTTTTT. Protein product: CASSLSGTGGGRVGELFF.

The chain carries TRBV27 and TRBJ2-3, with 7 bases fitting TRBD1. The germline V gene has CDR1 MNHEY and CDR2 SMNVEV (reference sequence). V lost 3 bases and J lost 0; bases outside the gene matches: 0. The CDR3 contains 14 residues. As DNA, the CDR3 is TGTGCCAGCAGTTTGGACAGGAGCACAGATACGCAGTATTTT. Protein: CASSLDRSTDTQYF.

The chain combines TRBV7-2 with TRBJ2-2, with a weak D call TRBD2 (5 bases). Trimming pared 5 bases from V and 2 bases from J, leaving 18 bases between. The CDR3 contains 17 residues. Germline V gives CDR1 SGHTA, CDR2 FQGNSA. The CDR3 sequence is CASSPRAGTSNTGELFF. CDR3 DNA sequence: TGTGCCAGCAGCCCCCGGGCGGGTACTTCCAACACCGGGGAGCTGTTTTTT.

J is TRBJ2-5 and V is TRBV9; 8 bases are shared with TRBD1. V was clipped by 4 bases and J by 1 base; unmatched bases: 9. This CDR3 is 16 amino acids long. CDR1 and CDR2 from the germline V gene are SGDLS and YYNGEE. The CDR3 nucleotides read TGTGCCAGCAGCCCTTTCCAGGGGGCGGCCCAAGAGACCCAGTACTTC. Translating it yields CASSPFQGAAQETQYF.

The rearrangement links TRBV27 to TRBJ2-2, with D perhaps TRBD1 (5 bases). Deletions cut 5 bases from V and 2 bases from J, with 15 bases between. This CDR3 region has 16 residues. CDR1 and CDR2 (germline): MNHEY, SMNVEV (reference sequence). As DNA, the CDR3 is TGTGCCAGCAGTCAGGACATAGGGGCTAACACCGGGGAGCTGTTTTTT. It specifies CASSQDIGANTGELFF.

The chain links TRBV23-1 to TRBJ2-7, with D perhaps TRBD1 (5 bases). TRBV23-1 is an ORF, and what it does is uncertain. V shed 4 bases and J shed 2 bases, with 18 bases lying between them. The CDR3 has 16 residues. The CDR3 nucleotides read TGCGCCAGCAGTCTTATCCGGCAGGGTCCCCCCTACGAGCAGTACTTC. It is translated as CASSLIRQGPPYEQYF.

The chain links TRBV21-1 to TRBJ2-2; the table's D gene call, TRBD2, was not cross checked with the DNA. TRBV21-1 is recorded as a pseudogene. There are 16 residues in the CDR3. CDR3 amino acids: CASSKDLAGVPGELFF. CDR3 nucleotides: TGTGCCAGCAGCAAAGATCTAGCGGGAGTACCCGGGGAGCTGTTTTTT.